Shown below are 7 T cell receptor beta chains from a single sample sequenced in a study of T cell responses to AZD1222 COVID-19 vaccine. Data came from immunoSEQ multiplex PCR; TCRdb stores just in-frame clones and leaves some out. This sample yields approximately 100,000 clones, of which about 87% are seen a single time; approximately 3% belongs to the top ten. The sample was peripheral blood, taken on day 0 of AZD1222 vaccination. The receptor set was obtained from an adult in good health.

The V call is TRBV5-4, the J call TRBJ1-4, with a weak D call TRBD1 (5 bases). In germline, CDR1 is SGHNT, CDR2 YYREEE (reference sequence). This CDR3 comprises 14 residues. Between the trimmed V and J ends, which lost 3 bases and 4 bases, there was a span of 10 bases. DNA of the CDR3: TGTGCCAGCAGCTGGGGACTGCTTAATGAAAAACTGTTTTTT. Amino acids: CASSWGLLNEKLFF.

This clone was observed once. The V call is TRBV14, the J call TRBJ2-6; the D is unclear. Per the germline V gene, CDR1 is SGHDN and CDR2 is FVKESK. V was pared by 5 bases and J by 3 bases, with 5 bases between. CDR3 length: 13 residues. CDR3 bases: TGTGCCAGCAGCGCCCATGGGGCCAACGTCCTGACTTTC. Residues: CASSAHGANVLTF.

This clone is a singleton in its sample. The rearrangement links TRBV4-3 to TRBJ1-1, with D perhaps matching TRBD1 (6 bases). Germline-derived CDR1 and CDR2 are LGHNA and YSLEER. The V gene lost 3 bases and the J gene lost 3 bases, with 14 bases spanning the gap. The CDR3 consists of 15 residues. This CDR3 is CASSQGTGLDTEAFF. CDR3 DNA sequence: TGCGCCAGCAGCCAGGGAACAGGGTTGGACACTGAAGCTTTCTTT.

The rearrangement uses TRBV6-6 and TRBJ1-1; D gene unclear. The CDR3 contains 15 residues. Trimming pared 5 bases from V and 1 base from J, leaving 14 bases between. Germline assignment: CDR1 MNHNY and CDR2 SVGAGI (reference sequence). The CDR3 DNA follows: TGTGCCAGCAGTCCCCGCGGAAGTAAGAACACTGAAGCTTTCTTT. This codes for CASSPRGSKNTEAFF.

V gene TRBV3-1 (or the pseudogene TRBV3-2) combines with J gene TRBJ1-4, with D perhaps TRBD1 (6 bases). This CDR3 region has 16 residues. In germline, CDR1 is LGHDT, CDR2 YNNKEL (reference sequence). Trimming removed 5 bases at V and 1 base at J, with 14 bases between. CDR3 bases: TGTGCCAGCAGCGGACGGACAGTGGAAACTAATGAAAAACTGTTTTTT. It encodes CASSGRTVETNEKLFF.

The CDR3, as DNA: TGTGCCAGCAGCATTAGTGGGGGCCTCTATGGCTACACCTTC. The encoded protein is CASSISGGLYGYTF. V and J are TRBV9 and TRBJ1-2; the D gene is possibly TRBD1 (6 bases). The CDR3 has 14 amino acids. In germline, CDR1 is SGDLS, CDR2 YYNGEE. The V end was cut by 4 bases, the J end by 4 bases, with 14 bases between.

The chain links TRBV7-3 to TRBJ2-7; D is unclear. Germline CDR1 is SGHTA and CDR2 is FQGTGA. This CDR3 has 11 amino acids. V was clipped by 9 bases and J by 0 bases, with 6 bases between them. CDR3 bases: TGTGCCAGGGACCGCTCCTACGAGCAGTACTTC. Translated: CARDRSYEQYF.